This is a list of T cell receptor beta chains from one sample in a study of blood T cell repertoires in COVID-19. Method: immunoSEQ multiplex PCR; TCRdb's copy keeps in-frame clones and lacks some. Found here are 100,000 to 140,000 clones, 84% of them singletons; the top ten hold roughly 4.6%. The source material was peripheral blood. These receptors were collected from a human donor in a cohort sampled during active COVID-19. CDR3s include the opening cysteine and the closing phenylalanine or tryptophan. Fields, in order: V gene, clone size, D gene, J gene, CDR3 protein, CDR3 DNA. A D gene is named only where the DNA matches it firmly. For some rows the clone size is stated as once, few or many, or as a class when expanded; others skip it.

v_call: TRBV4-1
clone_size: NA
d_call: TRBD1
j_call: TRBJ2-5
cdr3_aa: CASSDHRGLWETQYF
cdr3_nt: TGCGCCAGCAGCGATCACAGGGGGCTGTGGGAGACCCAGTACTTC

v_call: TRBV7-8
clone_size: once
d_call: TRBD1
j_call: TRBJ2-7
cdr3_aa: CASSTDRVSYEQYF
cdr3_nt: TGTGCCAGCAGCACGGACAGGGTTTCGTACGAGCAGTACTTC

v_call: TRBV5-1
clone_size: NA
d_call: TRBD2
j_call: TRBJ2-2
cdr3_aa: CASSLGGRNTGELFF
cdr3_nt: TGCGCCAGCAGCTTGGGCGGGAGGAACACCGGGGAGCTGTTTTTT

v_call: TRBV3-1/TRBV3-2
clone_size: once
d_call: NA
j_call: TRBJ1-2
cdr3_aa: CASSHMPSDSRYGYTF
cdr3_nt: TGTGCCAGCAGCCATATGCCCTCGGACAGCCGCTATGGCTACACCTTC

v_call: TRBV28
clone_size: once
d_call: NA
j_call: TRBJ2-5
cdr3_aa: CASTLSGGGETQYF
cdr3_nt: TGTGCCAGCACTCTCTCGGGGGGCGGAGAGACCCAGTACTTC

v_call: TRBV4-2
clone_size: few
d_call: NA
j_call: TRBJ1-1
cdr3_aa: CASSLSEGMNTEAFF
cdr3_nt: TGTGCCAGCAGCCTTTCGGAGGGGATGAACACTGAAGCTTTCTTT

v_call: TRBV28
clone_size: NA
d_call: NA
j_call: TRBJ1-1
cdr3_aa: CASSSLGGKNTEAFF
cdr3_nt: TGTGCCAGCAGTTCCCTCGGGGGGAAGAACACTGAAGCTTTCTTT

v_call: TRBV5-1
clone_size: NA
d_call: NA
j_call: TRBJ1-3
cdr3_aa: CASSAYTSGNTIYF
cdr3_nt: TGCGCCAGCAGCGCGTATACCTCTGGAAACACCATATATTTT

v_call: TRBV9
clone_size: once
d_call: TRBD1
j_call: TRBJ1-3
cdr3_aa: CASSVVPTGAGNTIYF
cdr3_nt: TGTGCCAGCAGCGTAGTCCCGACAGGGGCAGGAAACACCATATATTTT

v_call: TRBV4-3
clone_size: NA
d_call: TRBD2
j_call: TRBJ2-2
cdr3_aa: CASSRPGLAGAGGELFF
cdr3_nt: TGCGCCAGCAGCCGCCCGGGACTAGCGGGAGCGGGCGGGGAGCTGTTTTTT

v_call: TRBV29-1
clone_size: NA
d_call: NA
j_call: TRBJ2-1
cdr3_aa: CSGADWSNEQFF
cdr3_nt: TGCAGCGGAGCGGACTGGAGCAATGAGCAGTTCTTC

v_call: TRBV24-1
clone_size: once
d_call: NA
j_call: TRBJ2-5
cdr3_aa: CATSDAGAYQETQYF
cdr3_nt: TGTGCCACCAGTGATGCGGGGGCTTACCAAGAGACCCAGTACTTC

v_call: TRBV4-3
clone_size: NA
d_call: TRBD1
j_call: TRBJ2-1
cdr3_aa: CASSQEAQGAFYNEQFF
cdr3_nt: TGCGCCAGCAGCCAAGAAGCCCAGGGGGCCTTCTACAATGAGCAGTTCTTC

v_call: TRBV6-4
clone_size: NA
d_call: NA
j_call: TRBJ2-2
cdr3_aa: CASSNEQGIGGELFF
cdr3_nt: TGTGCCAGCAGTAACGAACAGGGAATAGGCGGGGAGCTGTTTTTT

v_call: TRBV6-2/TRBV6-3
clone_size: NA
d_call: TRBD1
j_call: TRBJ1-5
cdr3_aa: CASSYPPIGTGGSQPQHF
cdr3_nt: TGTGCCAGCAGTTACCCCCCAATCGGGACAGGGGGCAGTCAGCCCCAGCATTTT

v_call: TRBV27
clone_size: once
d_call: NA
j_call: TRBJ1-6
cdr3_aa: CASSLSWGSPLHF
cdr3_nt: TGTGCCAGCAGTTTATCATGGGGCTCACCCCTCCACTTT

v_call: TRBV14
clone_size: NA
d_call: NA
j_call: TRBJ1-2
cdr3_aa: CASSPDRTGYTF
cdr3_nt: TGTGCCAGCAGCCCAGACAGGACAGGCTACACCTTC

v_call: TRBV7-2
clone_size: NA
d_call: NA
j_call: TRBJ2-1
cdr3_aa: CASSFRGGQGSYNEQFF
cdr3_nt: TGTGCCAGCAGCTTTCGTGGGGGCCAGGGCTCCTACAATGAGCAGTTCTTC

v_call: TRBV6-6
clone_size: NA
d_call: TRBD1
j_call: TRBJ1-5
cdr3_aa: CASSPGQGASQPQHF
cdr3_nt: TGTGCCAGCAGTCCGGGACAGGGGGCCTCACAGCCCCAGCATTTT

v_call: TRBV7-3
clone_size: few
d_call: NA
j_call: TRBJ2-3
cdr3_aa: CASSFERGSTDTQYF
cdr3_nt: TGTGCCAGCAGCTTCGAACGGGGTAGCACAGATACGCAGTATTTT

v_call: TRBV6-5
clone_size: NA
d_call: NA
j_call: TRBJ1-1
cdr3_aa: CATRWEANTEAFF
cdr3_nt: TGTGCCACCCGATGGGAGGCGAACACTGAAGCTTTCTTT

v_call: TRBV3-1/TRBV3-2
clone_size: few
d_call: NA
j_call: TRBJ2-2
cdr3_aa: CASSQTPANTGELFF
cdr3_nt: TGTGCCAGCAGCCAGACTCCCGCGAACACCGGGGAGCTGTTTTTT

v_call: TRBV12-3/TRBV12-4
clone_size: NA
d_call: NA
j_call: TRBJ1-4
cdr3_aa: CASSFNRNEKLFF
cdr3_nt: TGTGCCAGCAGTTTTAACAGGAATGAAAAACTGTTTTTT

v_call: TRBV19
clone_size: NA
d_call: NA
j_call: TRBJ1-6
cdr3_aa: CAGDYRDDNSPLHF
cdr3_nt: TGTGCCGGAGACTACAGGGACGATAATTCACCCCTCCACTTT

v_call: TRBV27
clone_size: NA
d_call: TRBD1
j_call: TRBJ2-7
cdr3_aa: CASRTGLGSYEQYF
cdr3_nt: TGTGCCAGCAGGACAGGGTTGGGCTCCTACGAGCAGTACTTC

v_call: TRBV28
clone_size: NA
d_call: TRBD1
j_call: TRBJ2-7
cdr3_aa: CASRLTGFTYEQYF
cdr3_nt: TGTGCCAGCAGACTGACAGGGTTCACCTACGAGCAGTACTTC

v_call: TRBV6-6
clone_size: NA
d_call: NA
j_call: TRBJ1-4
cdr3_aa: CASSPRDNEKLFF
cdr3_nt: TGTGCCAGCAGTCCCAGGGATAATGAAAAACTGTTTTTT

v_call: TRBV5-6
clone_size: NA
d_call: TRBD2
j_call: TRBJ2-1
cdr3_aa: CASSLAFLLAGYNEQFF
cdr3_nt: TGTGCCAGCAGCTTGGCGTTTCTACTAGCGGGTTACAATGAGCAGTTCTTC

v_call: TRBV7-2
clone_size: NA
d_call: TRBD2
j_call: TRBJ2-4
cdr3_aa: CASSLAGGSLLDIQYF
cdr3_nt: TGTGCCAGCAGCTTAGCGGGCGGGAGTCTATTAGACATTCAGTACTTC

v_call: TRBV19
clone_size: NA
d_call: TRBD1
j_call: TRBJ1-4
cdr3_aa: CASSGQGLNEKLFF
cdr3_nt: TGTGCCAGTAGTGGACAGGGGTTAAATGAAAAACTGTTTTTT

v_call: TRBV19
clone_size: few
d_call: NA
j_call: TRBJ2-2
cdr3_aa: CASSTSRGNTGELFF
cdr3_nt: TGTGCCAGTAGCACCTCCAGGGGAAACACCGGGGAGCTGTTTTTT

v_call: TRBV29-1
clone_size: NA
d_call: TRBD1
j_call: TRBJ2-5
cdr3_aa: CSFTGTGIWETQYF
cdr3_nt: TGCAGCTTTACCGGGACAGGGATATGGGAGACCCAGTACTTC

v_call: TRBV7-3
clone_size: NA
d_call: NA
j_call: TRBJ2-1
cdr3_aa: CASSLNRDGEQFF
cdr3_nt: TGTGCCAGCAGCTTAAACAGGGACGGTGAGCAGTTCTTC

v_call: TRBV28
clone_size: NA
d_call: TRBD1
j_call: TRBJ2-4
cdr3_aa: CASRRQGVTADIQYF
cdr3_nt: TGTGCCAGCAGGCGACAGGGAGTTACAGCGGACATTCAGTACTTC

v_call: TRBV12-3/TRBV12-4
clone_size: once
d_call: NA
j_call: TRBJ2-7
cdr3_aa: CASSSPTVYEQYF
cdr3_nt: TGTGCCAGCAGTTCCCCGACAGTTTACGAGCAGTACTTC

v_call: TRBV18
clone_size: NA
d_call: NA
j_call: TRBJ2-1
cdr3_aa: CASSPPGPTRVIF
cdr3_nt: TGTGCCAGCTCACCTCCCGGCCCCACCCGGGTCATCTTC

v_call: TRBV30
clone_size: NA
d_call: TRBD1
j_call: TRBJ1-1
cdr3_aa: CAWKGAAEAFF
cdr3_nt: TGTGCCTGGAAGGGGGCGGCTGAAGCTTTCTTT

v_call: TRBV2
clone_size: once
d_call: TRBD2
j_call: TRBJ2-5
cdr3_aa: CASSRVAGIQETQYF
cdr3_nt: TGTGCCAGCAGTAGAGTAGCGGGGATCCAAGAGACCCAGTACTTC

v_call: TRBV7-2
clone_size: once
d_call: NA
j_call: TRBJ2-1
cdr3_aa: CASSLFGGGPGWDEQFF
cdr3_nt: TGTGCCAGCAGCTTATTCGGTGGTGGGCCAGGGTGGGATGAGCAGTTCTTC

v_call: TRBV28
clone_size: NA
d_call: NA
j_call: TRBJ2-5
cdr3_aa: CASTQGWETQYF
cdr3_nt: TGTGCCAGCACCCAGGGATGGGAGACCCAGTACTTC

v_call: TRBV7-8
clone_size: NA
d_call: TRBD1
j_call: TRBJ1-1
cdr3_aa: CASSQTGANTEAFF
cdr3_nt: TGTGCCAGCAGCCAGACAGGGGCGAACACTGAAGCTTTCTTT

v_call: TRBV19
clone_size: NA
d_call: TRBD1
j_call: TRBJ1-6
cdr3_aa: CASRMTGARSPLHF
cdr3_nt: TGTGCCAGTAGGATGACAGGGGCTCGTTCACCCCTCCACTTT

v_call: TRBV19
clone_size: NA
d_call: TRBD2
j_call: TRBJ2-1
cdr3_aa: CASSSGRAWGNEQFF
cdr3_nt: TGTGCCAGCTCAAGCGGGAGGGCCTGGGGGAATGAGCAGTTCTTC

v_call: TRBV5-3
clone_size: NA
d_call: NA
j_call: TRBJ1-1
cdr3_aa: CARSFLYRQGNTEAFF
cdr3_nt: TGTGCCAGAAGCTTCCTATACCGACAAGGAAACACTGAAGCTTTCTTT

v_call: TRBV6-2/TRBV6-3
clone_size: NA
d_call: NA
j_call: TRBJ2-7
cdr3_aa: CASSSRDSPGEQYF
cdr3_nt: TGTGCCAGCAGTTCCCGGGACTCCCCGGGGGAGCAGTACTTC

v_call: TRBV2
clone_size: NA
d_call: NA
j_call: TRBJ2-2
cdr3_aa: CASSVGRQGGELFF
cdr3_nt: TGTGCCAGCAGTGTTGGGCGGCAGGGCGGGGAGCTGTTTTTT

v_call: TRBV19
clone_size: NA
d_call: TRBD1
j_call: TRBJ1-1
cdr3_aa: CAIRGQGNTEAFF
cdr3_nt: TGTGCCATTAGGGGACAGGGGAACACTGAAGCTTTCTTT

v_call: TRBV3-1/TRBV3-2
clone_size: NA
d_call: TRBD2
j_call: TRBJ2-1
cdr3_aa: CASSLRTSGRSSSYNEQFF
cdr3_nt: TGTGCCAGCAGCCTCCGGACTAGCGGGAGGTCTAGCTCCTACAATGAGCAGTTCTTC

v_call: TRBV30
clone_size: NA
d_call: TRBD1
j_call: TRBJ2-2
cdr3_aa: CAWRGQRTGELFF
cdr3_nt: TGTGCCTGGAGGGGACAGAGAACCGGGGAGCTGTTTTTT

v_call: TRBV7-6
clone_size: once
d_call: NA
j_call: TRBJ1-4
cdr3_aa: CASSLAGGMAANEKLFF
cdr3_nt: TGTGCCAGCAGCTTAGCGGGGGGGATGGCAGCTAATGAAAAACTGTTTTTT

v_call: TRBV7-9
clone_size: few
d_call: NA
j_call: TRBJ1-2
cdr3_aa: CASSIQEPYGYTF
cdr3_nt: TGTGCCAGCAGCATACAGGAGCCATATGGCTACACCTTC

v_call: TRBV21-1
clone_size: once
d_call: NA
j_call: TRBJ2-2
cdr3_aa: CASSSFTSGSPTGELFF
cdr3_nt: TGTGCCAGCAGCAGCTTTACTAGCGGGAGTCCCACCGGGGAGCTGTTTTTT

v_call: TRBV4-3
clone_size: few
d_call: TRBD1
j_call: TRBJ2-2
cdr3_aa: CASSQQTGGNPGELFF
cdr3_nt: TGCGCCAGCAGCCAACAGACAGGGGGCAACCCCGGGGAGCTGTTTTTT

v_call: TRBV19
clone_size: NA
d_call: NA
j_call: TRBJ1-1
cdr3_aa: CASIKYSLNTEAFF
cdr3_nt: TGTGCCAGTATTAAATACAGCTTGAACACTGAAGCTTTCTTT

v_call: TRBV19
clone_size: NA
d_call: NA
j_call: TRBJ2-3
cdr3_aa: CASTPRGVFTDTQYF
cdr3_nt: TGTGCCAGTACCCCGCGGGGAGTTTTCACAGATACGCAGTATTTT

v_call: TRBV30
clone_size: NA
d_call: NA
j_call: TRBJ1-3
cdr3_aa: CAWRAGSGNTIYF
cdr3_nt: TGTGCCTGGAGGGCGGGGAGTGGAAACACCATATATTTT

v_call: TRBV19
clone_size: NA
d_call: TRBD1
j_call: TRBJ1-5
cdr3_aa: CASIETGGNQPQHF
cdr3_nt: TGTGCCAGTATTGAGACAGGGGGCAATCAGCCCCAGCATTTT